Listed below are T cell receptor beta chains from one sample, sequenced in a study of persistence of HIV-infected CD4 T cells. The protocol was immunoSEQ multiplex PCR, while the TCRdb copy is restricted to in-frame clones and leaves out a portion. The table records about 7,500 clones, under 80% of them present only once. The antigens these receptors bind are not known. The source material was CD4+ T cells sorted from PBMCs after approximately 20-hour stimulation, sampled from a patient who received antiretroviral therapy. These receptors came from an adult man with HIV who was CMV-seropositive. CDR3s include the opening cysteine and the closing phenylalanine or tryptophan.

TRBV28 | CASSLSWTGGSNTEAFF
TRBV6-1 | CASSGTGRTMNTEAFF
TRBV30 | CAWREVLVLHF
TRBV7-9 | CASSPGANRETQYF
TRBV18 | CASSPGQGQGNTIYF
TRBV5-5 | CASSSTGTGNEKLFF
TRBV9 | CASSVDYLGNQPQHF
TRBV6-5 | CASRGPGQGNYEQYF
TRBV30 | CAWRHEAVTNEKLFF
TRBV6-5 | CASRQGPFGGYEQYF
TRBV3-1/TRBV3-2 | CASSQDRGRDWTEAFF
TRBV9 | CASSVLQTSGANTGELFF
TRBV19 | CASSIDSSPMGYTF
TRBV19 | CASSTQGNNQPQHF
TRBV30 | CAWLRDETLAHEQYF
TRBV7-9 | CASSLGPISYEQYF
TRBV29-1 | CSGSSGSYHNEQFF
TRBV19 | CASSIDLSGGGQPQHF
TRBV14 | CASSNVRGHEQYF
TRBV7-2 | CASSLALQGSNYGYTF
TRBV7-3 | CASSLGQWSNEQFF
TRBV5-5 | CASSRGRFQETQYF
TRBV27 | CASSGRGAAIEKLFF
TRBV7-9 | CASSLGLQDGYTF
TRBV7-8 | CASSSRDRVDTGELFF
TRBV13 | CASSPGEGRVVFYEQYF
TRBV7-8 | CASSLRRGPYEQYF
TRBV5-5 | CASSFSREETQYF
TRBV5-1 | CASSVAGVNTGELFF
TRBV27 | CASSSWRQGSPLHF
TRBV30 | CAWSRGNTIYF
TRBV5-1 | CASSLWTGDTGELFF
TRBV20-1 | CSASPRQGSGANVLTF
TRBV7-8 | CASSLMHGEEETQYF
TRBV7-9 | CASSLDSTYEQYF
TRBV2 | CASSWRANEKLFF
TRBV9 | CASSSRTSGAYWAQYF
TRBV9 | CASSQTSGGAFETQYF
TRBV9 | CASRDNNYGYTF
TRBV30 | CAWRQGMGGNTIYF
TRBV11-2 | CASSSGRRGETQYF
TRBV15 | CATSRDPNTQDRVHSPLHF
TRBV5-6 | CASSWGDIDTGELFF
TRBV4-2 | CASSQTTGSAGYTF
TRBV27 | CASTWGTSGDNEQFF
TRBV10-2 | CASTGGPYEQYF
TRBV6-2/TRBV6-3 | CASSPLVTGSSYNEQFF
TRBV10-3 | CASKQGETGAFF
TRBV6-5 | CASKLRQVAYGYTF
TRBV5-1 | CASYTGTGSVQTGELFF
TRBV10-3 | CAIGTSQRAGELFF
TRBV9 | CASSVARGETQYF
TRBV7-2 | CASSLEQGPRGAFF
TRBV2 | CASSGAPGQGKPQHF
TRBV5-6 | CASSLAGALYNEQFF
TRBV24-1 | CATSDFYFPCANTEAFF
TRBV7-2 | CASSPTRSNQPQHF
TRBV7-6 | CASSLEPIADTQYF
TRBV7-2 | CASSLPGGEGYNEQFF
TRBV19 | CASSAPGHRGDTEAFF